This T cell receptor (beta chain) is drawn from a study of OX40 agonist ivuxolimab in advanced cancers. Context from the whole study: The costimulatory receptor OX40 (CD134) was targeted by ivuxolimab, a fully human IgG2 agonistic monoclonal antibody. Intravenous ivuxolimab was administered to patients every 2 weeks at six dose levels: 0.01, 0.1, 0.3, 1.5, 3 and 10 mg/kg. Among the roughly 50 dose-escalation patients, around 20 had hepatocellular carcinoma, approximately 15 melanoma, 9 renal cell carcinoma and 9 head and neck cancer. In the dose-escalation cohort, roughly 82% of patients were male, and the mean age was approximately 60 years with a range of roughly 23 to 79. Prior anti-PD-1, anti-PD-L1 or anti-CTLA-4 therapy was permitted, and checkpoint inhibitors had been received by roughly two fifths of dose-escalation patients. Three dose-escalation patients achieved partial responses, one with hepatocellular carcinoma and two with cutaneous melanoma. The purpose of peripheral TCRbeta sequencing was to test whether ivuxolimab changed TCR sequence diversity and led to clonal T-cell expansion. The monotherapy dose-escalation portion (N ≈ 57 patients) of the phase I ivuxolimab trial is reported in the paper.

Genomic DNA was extracted from sorted cells for sequencing of the TCRbeta CDR3 region. The immunoSEQ Assay was used for sequencing of TCRbeta CDR3 regions. Held by TCRdb, this immuneACCESS table contains in-frame sequences only and omits some clones. Under half of the omission traces to an unresolved V gene where checked; the cause of the rest is unknown. In this sample the table shows tens of thousands of clones, roughly nine tenths of which occur a single time. 0.3% to 0.35% of the sample is held by the ten biggest clonotypes. Worth noting for this clone: No cognate antigen has been identified for it. No much larger clone exists at a distance of one base, and base qualities are not known.

Study-wide conclusions, independent of this receptor: Low levels of normalized T-cell clonal expansion were also seen in some nonresponding patients. Which antigens the clonally expanded peripheral T cells were specific for was not determined. At doses from 0.1 to 3.0 mg/kg, clonal expansion was seen in both CD4+ and CD8+ blood T cells between baseline and week 6. After ivuxolimab, more expanded clones were found on average in CD8+ T cells than in CD4+ T cells. Partial responders in the 0.1-3.0 mg/kg groups had among the lowest normalized peripheral clonal expansion, especially among CD8+ T cells.

The trial excluded patients who had a history of autoimmune disease or who were on systemic immunosuppression. Peripheral blood for TCR sequencing was drawn from every dose cohort at baseline, at cycle 4 day 1 and at cycle 7 day 1. The samples were drawn from a first-in-human, open-label, multicenter phase I dose-escalation trial of ivuxolimab. The trial enrolled adults with locally advanced or metastatic head and neck squamous cell, hepatocellular, melanoma or renal cell carcinoma. Before TCR sequencing, CD4+ T cells and CD8+ T cells were sorted from peripheral blood as separate populations. V loses 7 bases of germline sequence and J loses 11 bases, and the interval between the two ends is 21 bases. From its cysteine to its phenylalanine, the CDR3 spans 14 amino acids. Only the CDR3 region is kept as DNA, spanning 42 bases read in frame from base 1. Per the germline V gene, SNHLY is the CDR1 and FYNNEI is the CDR2.

This receptor was obtained from an adult with an advanced solid tumor such as melanoma, head and neck, liver or kidney cancer. The specimen comprised CD4+ or CD8+ T cells sorted from blood, sampled in a trial of the OX40 agonist ivuxolimab. This chain is built from TRBV2 and TRBJ1-5, with TRBD1 perhaps the D gene, on 5 matching bases. This receptor has the CDR3 CASTILAGRSAQHF. The sequenced DNA: TGTGCCAGCACTATCTTGGCAGGGCGATCGGCCCAGCATTTT.